Listed below are T cell receptor beta chains from one sample, sequenced in a study of Graves' ophthalmopathy and Graves' hyperthyroidism. Each CDR3 protein gets one entry after TCRdb re-called the multiplex PCR reads with MiXCR. The sample carries some 240,000 distinct CDR3 sequences, less than 55% recorded once. What was sequenced was peripheral blood. Receptors originate from an adult man with Graves' ophthalmopathy. Both conserved end residues are part of each CDR3. D genes are given only for firm matches. For some rows the clone size is stated as once, few or many, or as a class when expanded; others skip it.

J gene,V gene,D gene,clone size,CDR3 protein,CDR3 DNA
TRBJ2-5,TRBV7-2,TRBD2,NA,CASSVFSGMRETQYF,TGTGCCAGCAGTGTCTTTAGCGGGATGAGAGAGACCCAGTACTTC
TRBJ1-2,TRBV4-1,NA,NA,CASSQERQGDRNYGYTF,TGCGCCAGCAGCCAAGAAAGGCAGGGTGATCGTAACTATGGCTACACCTTC
TRBJ2-7,TRBV2,NA,NA,CASNILSWGEQYF,TGTGCCAGCAATATCTTATCCTGGGGCGAGCAGTACTTC
TRBJ2-7,TRBV5-8,NA,NA,CASSLEVRGVGEQYF,TGTGCCAGCAGCTTGGAGGTTCGAGGGGTTGGGGAGCAGTACTTC
TRBJ1-2,TRBV7-2,NA,NA,CASSLPGGVYGYTF,TGTGCCAGCAGCTTGCCGGGGGGCGTCTATGGCTACACCTTC
TRBJ2-7,TRBV7-7,NA,many,CASSLVYEQYF,TGTGCTAGCAGCTTAGTTTACGAGCAGTACTTC
TRBJ1-1,TRBV29-1,NA,many,CSVDPRERGNTEAFF,TGCAGCGTTGACCCCAGGGAAAGGGGGAACACTGAAGCTTTCTTT
TRBJ1-2,TRBV7-8,NA,NA,CASSGGAMGGYTF,TGTGCCAGCAGCGGGGGTGCTATGGGTGGCTACACCTTC
TRBJ2-7,TRBV9,TRBD2,few,CASSVGGGTYEQYF,TGTGCCAGCAGCGTAGGCGGGGGGACCTACGAGCAGTACTTC
TRBJ2-5,TRBV4-1,NA,NA,CASRGMGGRSGETQYF,TGCGCCAGCAGGGGGATGGGGGGGCGAAGTGGGGAGACCCAGTACTTC
TRBJ2-5,TRBV2,NA,NA,CASSLSTAVGRETQYF,TGTGCCAGCAGTTTAAGTACAGCGGTGGGGCGCGAGACCCAGTACTTC
TRBJ1-2,TRBV6-6,NA,NA,CASSHPRGDYGYTF,TGTGCCAGCAGCCACCCAAGGGGGGACTATGGCTACACCTTC
TRBJ2-7,TRBV4-2,NA,few,CASSQPTYSGYEQYF,TGTGCCAGCAGCCAACCCACGTATTCGGGCTACGAGCAGTACTTC
TRBJ1-2,TRBV5-4,TRBD1,NA,CASRRDRASYGYTF,TGTGCCAGCAGGCGGGACAGGGCCAGCTATGGCTACACCTTC